This entry features one TCR beta chain sequence. Clones were read by immunoSEQ multiplex PCR, and TCRdb kept only the in-frame ones, dropping some. The sample has about 980,000 clones, about three quarters seen once; the top ten hold around 1.5%. The data are from a study of shared clonotypes between healthy human individuals. The specimen sequenced was memory CD4+ T cells sorted from blood. The subset is: CD45RA-negative fraction. The TCR comes from a man younger than 35 in good health.

CDR3 sequence reads: CASSSIQGPDTQYF. In nucleotides, the CDR3 is TGTGCCAGCAGCTCCATACAGGGTCCAGATACGCAGTATTTT. This chain connects TRBV9 to TRBJ2-3, with a weak D call TRBD1 (6 bases). Looked up from germline, CDR1 is SGDLS and CDR2 is YYNGEE. This CDR3 contains 14 residues. With 4 bases removed from V and 4 bases from J, the gap between germline ends came to 13 bases.